The subject of this entry is one T cell receptor beta chain. The CDR3 totals 13 residues. V was trimmed by 4 bases and J by 2 bases, leaving 9 bases between them. From germline, CDR1 is SGHRS and CDR2 YFSETQ. Here immunoSEQ multiplex PCR was the method, and the copy in TCRdb shows in-frame clones only, minus some. The repertoire holds 80,000 or so clones, about 93% seen once, with about 0.32% in the top ten. The data were obtained in a study of OX40 agonist ivuxolimab in advanced cancers. The sequenced sample was CD4+ or CD8+ T cells sorted from blood, obtained in a trial of the OX40 agonist ivuxolimab. V is TRBV5-1 and J is TRBJ2-5; D is perhaps TRBD2 (6 bases). The TCR was taken from an adult with an advanced solid tumor such as melanoma, head and neck, liver or kidney cancer. DNA of the CDR3: TGCGCCAGCAGCGCGGGGTCACAAGAGACCCAGTACTTC. Its protein product is CASSAGSQETQYF.